This TCR beta chain was captured in a study of response to subunit inactivated influenza vaccine. Whole-study results and caveats: The authors put forward the suggestion that each seasonal influenza vaccination may bring in only a limited number of new T cells.

Trimming removed 5 bases at V and 1 base at J, with 15 bases between. The CDR3 sequence is 15 residues long. Via MiXCR, TCRdb re-called the RT-PCR reads, giving one row per CDR3 protein. The sample shows 500,000 to 650,000 distinct CDR3 sequences, under 9% of them seen only once. This clonotype was counted at least ten times. Its antigen is still unknown. The origin of this receptor is a man aged 50-75 years who received an inactivated influenza vaccine. The chain employs TRBV12-3 or TRBV12-4 and TRBJ2-7; tentative D call: TRBD1 (6 bases). Sequenced material: PBMCs from blood, taken 23 months after vaccination. In nucleotides, the CDR3 is TGTGCCAGCAGTCTCAAACAGGGTAGTTCCTACGAGCAGTACTTC. It specifies CASSLKQGSSYEQYF.